This T cell receptor (beta chain) was observed in a study of blood T cell repertoires in COVID-19. Some clones are missing from TCRdb's copy, which holds only in-frame ones; the method was immunoSEQ multiplex PCR. The data show about 59,000 clones, roughly 85% seen once. This CDR3 has 15 residues. Germline-derived CDR1 and CDR2 are MDHEN and SYDVKM. The ends lost 3 bases at V and 2 bases at J; junction bases unmatched: 4. Sequenced material: peripheral blood. The origin of this receptor is a man aged 55 to 70 with acute or convalescent COVID-19. The chain couples TRBV28 to TRBJ1-2, with TRBD1 matching over 9 bases. The CDR3 nucleotides read TGTGCCAGCAGTTTCTTGGGACAGGGAAACTATGGCTACACCTTC. This sequence encodes CASSFLGQGNYGYTF.